Listed below are T cell receptor beta chains from one sample, sequenced in a study of response to subunit inactivated influenza vaccine. Using its own MiXCR run on the RT-PCR reads, TCRdb lists one record per CDR3 protein. In the table there are about 610,000 distinct CDR3 sequences, 14% of which are singletons. The sample consisted of PBMCs from blood, taken roughly 12 days after vaccination. These receptors originate from a man aged 50-59 years who received an inactivated influenza vaccine. Each CDR3 is given with its conserved first and last residue. The D gene is left open where the match is weak. Clone size is stated in some rows and not others, as once, few, many or a class when expanded.

J gene,V gene,D gene,clone size,CDR3 DNA,CDR3 protein
TRBJ2-1,TRBV26,-,-,TGTGCCAGCAGCCATTCCCCCTCCTCCTTGGGTTACAATGAGCAGTTCTTC,CASSHSPSSLGYNEQFF
TRBJ2-3,TRBV4-3,TRBD2,few,TGCGCCAGCAGCAGCTCGGGCGGGAGCTTCACAGATACGCAGTATTTT,CASSSSGGSFTDTQYF
TRBJ2-5,TRBV29-1,-,-,TGCAGCGTTGAACCCCGGGACAGGGATTCTGGCAGCGGGAGAAATGGAGAGACCCAGTACTTC,CSVEPRDRDSGSGRNGETQYF
TRBJ2-5,TRBV12-3/TRBV12-4,TRBD1,many,TGTGCCAGCAGCTGGGGACAGGCGGCGGAGACCCAGTACTTC,CASSWGQAAETQYF
TRBJ2-3,TRBV27,-,-,TGTGCCAGCAGTCCAGGGAGCCCTAGCACAGATACGCAGTATTTT,CASSPGSPSTDTQYF
TRBJ2-5,TRBV20-1,-,few,TGCAGTGCTAGAGGGTTGGGACGCCGACCTGAAGAGACCCAGTACTTC,CSARGLGRRPEETQYF
TRBJ1-1,TRBV12-3/TRBV12-4,-,-,TGTGCCAGCAGTCTCAGGGTTCCGGGACACACTGAAGCTTTCTTT,CASSLRVPGHTEAFF
TRBJ2-5,TRBV15,-,few,TGTGCCACCAGCACAGGGTTAGAGACCCAGTACTTC,CATSTGLETQYF
TRBJ2-7,TRBV5-6,-,few,TGTGCCAGCAGCCCGCGAGCCCTCCTTTTCGAGCAGTACTTC,CASSPRALLFEQYF
TRBJ1-1,TRBV2,TRBD1,many,TGTGCCAGACGAACAGGGGACGCTGAAGCTTTCTTT,CARRTGDAEAFF
TRBJ2-7,TRBV7-2,TRBD1,few,TGTGCCAGCAGCTTATTCACAGGGGAACGCGAGCAGTACTTC,CASSLFTGEREQYF
TRBJ1-4,TRBV6-1,-,-,TGTGCCAGCAGGACCTCGGCTTCAACTAATGAAAAACTGTTTTTT,CASRTSASTNEKLFF
TRBJ2-1,TRBV6-1,-,-,TGTGCCAGCAGACTAACGCCACAGGGAGACGTCAATGAGCAGTTCTTC,CASRLTPQGDVNEQFF
TRBJ1-4,TRBV20-1,TRBD1,few,TGCAGTGCTAGGGGACAGGGTTTTGAAAAACTGTTTTTT,CSARGQGFEKLFF
TRBJ1-2,TRBV6-2/TRBV6-3,TRBD1,few,TGTGGAGCAGGGGGGCTAAATGGCTACACCTTC,CGAGGLNGYTF
TRBJ2-5,TRBV2,-,-,TGTGCCAGCAGGGGCGGGACAACAAGTGTGGCCCAGTACTTC,CASRGGTTSVAQYF